This T cell receptor beta chain was observed in a study of post-analysis software for immune sequencing data. Study results and caveats: By F measure, strong co-clustering occurred among samples prepared in the same batch. Among roughly five TRBV segments more frequent in patients than controls were TRBV5-6, TRBV5-1 and TRBV20-1.

This CDR3 region has 14 residues. The J segment lost 5 bases and the V segment lost 2 bases, leaving 5 bases of the junction unmatched. Looked up from germline, CDR1 is SGHVS and CDR2 is FQNEAQ. Each TCR beta cDNA library carried unique molecular identifiers. TCRdb reanalysed the PCR reads using MiXCR and keeps one entry per CDR3 protein. The data hold hundreds of thousands of distinct CDR3 sequences, with about 32% observed a single time. Remarks on this clonotype: Its matching antigen is unknown.

The receptor's source is a girl between 5 and 17 years old with multiple sclerosis. The V gene is TRBV7-8, the J gene TRBJ2-7, with 8 bases matching TRBD1. The sequencing sample was made of blood. DNA for the CDR3: TGTGCCAGCAGCTTAAGCCGGACAGGGAACGAGCAGTACTTC. Translation: CASSLSRTGNEQYF.